This TCR beta chain appears in the sequencing data of a study of CD8 T cells in ankylosing spondylitis. Regarding the study as a whole: With a CD8+ phenotype, disease-linked clones were relatively rare in peripheral blood. Significantly higher representation of disease-linked clones was reported for matched ankylosing spondylitis synovial fluid. About 8 highly homologous variants made up a TCR beta motif, and this motif appeared characteristic of ankylosing spondylitis blood. In reactive arthritis synovial fluid and blood, some motif variants had been reported before.

CDR3 length: 16 amino acids. Germline V gene data show CDR1 as DFQATT and CDR2 as SNEGSKA (reference sequence). The V end was cut by 3 bases, the J end by 6 bases, with 21 bases between. Quantitative molecular-barcoded 5'-RACE generated the TCR beta libraries. Each CDR3 protein is one row after TCRdb ran MiXCR on the 5' RACE reads. This sample carries under 450,000 distinct CDR3 sequences, approximately 17% of them seen once, and the ten largest clones take just over 1%. Details on this clonotype: No antigen is known for it.

Sample: blood, either unsorted or a sorted T cell fraction (not recorded which). This receptor was obtained from a male donor with ankylosing spondylitis. The chain combines TRBV20-1 with TRBJ2-4; D unresolved. The CDR3 DNA reads TGCAGTGCTAGGTCCGAGGCACACCGGAGCCTAAACATTCAGTACTTC. This codes for CSARSEAHRSLNIQYF.